The entry below describes one T cell receptor beta chain. Antigen unknown. Mismatch with germline at one junction end may stem from a read error. Researchers amplified the TCR beta CDR3 regions from RNA transcripts. HTBI primers were used for first-round RT-PCR of the TCR CDR3. TCRdb used MiXCR to reprocess the multiplex PCR reads, holding one entry per CDR3 protein. The sample lists about 600,000 distinct CDR3 sequences; 14% were seen once. The data were obtained in a study of T cells in Graves' hyperthyroidism and ophthalmopathy. Overall study results and limits: Ophthalmopathy and stable hyperthyroidism were separated by a 13 V-J model.

A patient was excluded if there was uncontrolled infection, other autoimmune disease, pregnancy or lactation. The germline V gene encodes CDR1 LGHNT and CDR2 FRNRAP. This CDR3 spans 16 amino acids. The chain is built from TRBV12-5 and TRBJ1-4, with D unclear. This sequence originates from a woman aged 18-29 years with Graves' ophthalmopathy. The sample comprised blood. In DNA, the CDR3 is TGTGCTGGTGGTTTGTCTTACGATGCAACTAATGAAAAACTGTTTTTT. This translates into CAGGLSYDATNEKLFF. Filled out from reference TRBV12-5 and TRBJ1-4, the complete variable domain reads DARVTQTPRHKVTEMGQEVTMRCQPILGHNTVFWYRQTMMQGLELLAYFRNRAPLDDSGMPKDRFSAEMPDATLATLKIQPSEPRDSAVYFCAGGLSYDATNEKLFFGSGTQLSVL.